The TCR beta chain under discussion was sequenced for a study of blood T cells in healthy people across ages. Unmatched junction bases numbered 8, after V lost 1 base and J lost 7 bases. This CDR3 comprises 16 residues. Per germline, CDR1 SGHAT and CDR2 FQNNGV. A second PCR, run for about 7 to 11 cycles, used a sample-barcoded 5' primer plus a J-beta primer mix. One entry per CDR3 protein results from TCRdb running MiXCR on the 5' RACE reads. Among some 1.5 million distinct CDR3 sequences listed, about 30% were seen once. This clonotype was observed a few times. V is TRBV11-2 and J is TRBJ2-1, with 9 nucleotides matching TRBD1. Sequencing was carried out using blood. The sequence was obtained from a woman aged 25 to 45 in good health. For the CDR3, the DNA is TGTGCCAGCAGCTTAGGTGGGACAGGGAGAGGGAATGAGCAGTTCTTC. It yields the protein CASSLGGTGRGNEQFF. Complete variable domain (other parts from reference TRBV11-2 and TRBJ2-1): EAGVAQSPRYKIIEKRQSVAFWCNPISGHATLYWYQQILGQGPKLLIQFQNNGVVDDSQLPKDRFSAERLKGVDSTLKIQPAKLEDSAVYLCASSLGGTGRGNEQFFGPGTRLTVL.